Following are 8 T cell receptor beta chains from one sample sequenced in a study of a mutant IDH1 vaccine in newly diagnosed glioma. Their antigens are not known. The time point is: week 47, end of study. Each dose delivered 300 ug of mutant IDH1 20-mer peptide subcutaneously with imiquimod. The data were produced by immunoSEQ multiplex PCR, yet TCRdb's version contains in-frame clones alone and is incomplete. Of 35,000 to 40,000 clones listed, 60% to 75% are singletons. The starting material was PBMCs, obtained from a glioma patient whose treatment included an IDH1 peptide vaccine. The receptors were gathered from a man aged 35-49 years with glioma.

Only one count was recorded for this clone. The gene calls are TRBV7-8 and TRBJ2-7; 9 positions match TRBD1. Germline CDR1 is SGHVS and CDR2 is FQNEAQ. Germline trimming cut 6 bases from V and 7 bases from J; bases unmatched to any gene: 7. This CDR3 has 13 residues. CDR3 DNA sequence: TGTGCCAGCAGACCTACAGGGGGCGATGAGCAGTACGTC. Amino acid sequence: CASRPTGGDEQYV.

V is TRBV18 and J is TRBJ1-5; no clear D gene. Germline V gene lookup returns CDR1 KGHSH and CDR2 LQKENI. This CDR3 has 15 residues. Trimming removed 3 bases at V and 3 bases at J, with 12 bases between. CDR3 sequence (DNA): TGTGCCAGCTCACCTGTTGGTGGGGACAATCAGCCCCAGCATTTT. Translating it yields CASSPVGGDNQPQHF.

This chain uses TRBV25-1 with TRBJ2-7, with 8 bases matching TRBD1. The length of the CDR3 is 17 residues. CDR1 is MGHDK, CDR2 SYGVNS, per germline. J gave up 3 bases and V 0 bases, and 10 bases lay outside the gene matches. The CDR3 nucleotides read TGTGCCAGCAGTGAATACACCCGGGACAGGCAGATCTACGAGCAGTACTTC. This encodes CASSEYTRDRQIYEQYF.

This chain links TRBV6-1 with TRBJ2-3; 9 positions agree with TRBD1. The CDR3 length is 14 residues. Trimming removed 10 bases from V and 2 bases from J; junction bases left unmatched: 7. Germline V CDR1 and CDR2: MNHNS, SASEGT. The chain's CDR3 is CATDRGKVTDTQYF. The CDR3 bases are TGTGCCACCGACAGGGGGAAGGTCACAGATACGCAGTATTTT.

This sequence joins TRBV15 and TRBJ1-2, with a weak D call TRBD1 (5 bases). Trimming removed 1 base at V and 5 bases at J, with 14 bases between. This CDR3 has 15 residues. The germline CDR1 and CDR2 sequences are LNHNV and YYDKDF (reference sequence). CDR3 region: CATSRALSTVYGYTF. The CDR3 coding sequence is TGTGCCACCAGCAGAGCTCTATCGACAGTTTATGGCTACACCTTC.

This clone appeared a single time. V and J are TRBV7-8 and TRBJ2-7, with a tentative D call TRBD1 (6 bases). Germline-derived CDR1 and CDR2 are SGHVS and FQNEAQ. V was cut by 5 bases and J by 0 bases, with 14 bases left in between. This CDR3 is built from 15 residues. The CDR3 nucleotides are TGTGCCAGCAGCCGGACAGCCTTAAGCTCCTACGAGCAGTACGTC. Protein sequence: CASSRTALSSYEQYV.

The CDR3 DNA sequence: TGCGCCAGCAGCCAAGATAGGGGCGCGGAGACCCAGTACTTC. Amino acids: CASSQDRGAETQYF. The V call is TRBV4-3, the J call TRBJ2-5; possible D gene TRBD1, 5 bases. This CDR3 spans 14 amino acids. Germline V gene data show CDR1 as LGHNA and CDR2 as YSLEER. Trimming cost V 0 bases and J 5 bases, with 10 bases left between them.

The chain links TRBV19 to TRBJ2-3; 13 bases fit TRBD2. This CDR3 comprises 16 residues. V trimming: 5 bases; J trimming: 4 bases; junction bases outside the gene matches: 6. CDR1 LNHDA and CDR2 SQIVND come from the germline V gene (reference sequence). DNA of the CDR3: TGTGCCAGTAGTTTACTAGCGGGAGGGAGGGCAGATACGCAGTATTTT. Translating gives CASSLLAGGRADTQYF.